These T cell receptor beta chains were read from a single sample in a study of identical twins. From the 5' RACE reads, TCRdb called clonotypes with MiXCR, one entry per CDR3 protein. Of some 460,000 distinct CDR3 sequences listed, approximately 15% are singletons. The same sample was also studied in work on yellow fever vaccine responses in identical twins.

Sequencing was carried out using CD4+ T cells sorted from blood. The receptors originated from a woman aged 18-35 years in good health. Each CDR3 is given with its conserved first and last residue. The order of the fields is clone size, V gene, J gene, D gene, CDR3 DNA, CDR3 protein. The D gene is left open where the match is weak. Clone size, where shown, is once, few, many, or a class for clones that have expanded.

>NA|TRBV20-1|TRBJ2-7|TRBD2
TGCAGTGCTAGAGTTGGGACTAAAACCTACGAGCAGTACTTC
CSARVGTKTYEQYF
>few|TRBV7-3|TRBJ2-7|NA
TGTGCCAGCAGTGAGCTCCCAGGGGCAGGCGAGCAGTACTTC
CASSELPGAGEQYF
>NA|TRBV29-1|TRBJ1-2|NA
TGCAGCGTTGACGGGGCGCATGGCTACACCTTC
CSVDGAHGYTF
>few|TRBV12-3/TRBV12-4|TRBJ1-4|TRBD1
TGTGCCAGCGCAGGGGGTGATGAAAAACTGTTTTTT
CASAGGDEKLFF
>many|TRBV5-1|TRBJ2-1|TRBD2
TGCGCCAGCAGCACGGGGACTAGTTCGGGTAGGATGGATGAGCAGTTCTTC
CASSTGTSSGRMDEQFF
>NA|TRBV28|TRBJ2-7|TRBD1
TGTGCCAGCAGTCTCCTGCACGGGACAGGGCCCTACGAGCAGTACTTC
CASSLLHGTGPYEQYF
>many|TRBV7-2|TRBJ2-1|NA
TGTGCCAGCAGCTTAGTTATGGACAAGCAGTTCTTC
CASSLVMDKQFF
>few|TRBV12-3/TRBV12-4|TRBJ1-3|NA
TGTGCCAGCAGTTTACGACATCCTGGAAACACCATATATTTT
CASSLRHPGNTIYF
>few|TRBV5-6|TRBJ2-2|NA
TGTGCCAGCAGCTTGCGACTCTCGAACACCGGGGAGCTGTTTTTT
CASSLRLSNTGELFF
>NA|TRBV6-1|TRBJ1-5|TRBD1
TGTGCCAGCAGTGAAAAGGGGGCACGTCAGCCCCAGCATTTT
CASSEKGARQPQHF
>few|TRBV20-1|TRBJ2-3|TRBD2
TGCAGTGCTCCGACTAGCGGGGTAATCACAGATACGCAGTATTTT
CSAPTSGVITDTQYF
>few|TRBV12-3/TRBV12-4|TRBJ1-2|NA
TGTGCCAGCAAGCCAGGGGCTGGCTATGGCTACACCTTC
CASKPGAGYGYTF
>few|TRBV2|TRBJ2-7|TRBD1
TGTGCCAGCAGTGAAAGGACAGGGACCTACGAGCAGTACTTC
CASSERTGTYEQYF
>few|TRBV6-5|TRBJ1-5|NA
TGTGCCAGCAGTTACGGTAGGAATAGCAATCAGCCCCAGCATTTT
CASSYGRNSNQPQHF
>NA|TRBV5-1|TRBJ2-5|NA
TGCGCCAGCAGCCCAGACGCAGGGTCAGCGACCCAGTACTTC
CASSPDAGSATQYF
>NA|TRBV12-3/TRBV12-4|TRBJ2-3|NA
TGTGCCAGCAGGGGACTGTTCCTCACAGATACGCAGTATTTT
CASRGLFLTDTQYF
>few|TRBV3-1|TRBJ2-1|TRBD1
TGTGCCAGCAGCCCCGGGACAGATTCCTACAATGAGCAGTTCTTC
CASSPGTDSYNEQFF
>many|TRBV5-1|TRBJ2-7|NA
TGCGCCAGCAGCTTGGAGGGGGGTCTGTTGTCCTACGAGCAGTACTTC
CASSLEGGLLSYEQYF
>NA|TRBV6-2/TRBV6-3|TRBJ2-5|TRBD2
TGTGCCAGCAGGAGCGGGACTGGGGAGACCCAGTACTTC
CASRSGTGETQYF
>many|TRBV12-3/TRBV12-4|TRBJ2-1|NA
TGTGCCAGCAGACTAGCTTCCGGGCCCAATGAGCAGTTCTTC
CASRLASGPNEQFF
>few|TRBV10-3|TRBJ2-2|TRBD1
TGTGCCATCACCGCGGACAGGGGATTCGCCGGGGAGCTGTTTTTT
CAITADRGFAGELFF
>few|TRBV29-1|TRBJ2-1|NA
TGCAGCGCAGAAGGGGGGGGCTTTAACAATGAGCAGTTCTTC
CSAEGGGFNNEQFF
>NA|TRBV28|TRBJ1-5|NA
TGTGCCAGCAGTCAGACAGTTAGCAATCAGCCCCAGCATTTT
CASSQTVSNQPQHF
>many|TRBV12-3/TRBV12-4|TRBJ2-3|TRBD2
TGTGCCAGCAGTCCCACCCGAACTAGCGGTACGCAGTATTTT
CASSPTRTSGTQYF
>NA|TRBV5-1|TRBJ1-1|NA
TGCGCCAGCAGCAGGGACAATATGAACACTGAAGCTTTCTTT
CASSRDNMNTEAFF
>NA|TRBV12-3/TRBV12-4|TRBJ1-2|NA
TGTGCCAGCAGCCAACAGGTCTACGGGGGCTACACCTTC
CASSQQVYGGYTF
>few|TRBV20-1|TRBJ2-1|NA
TGCAGTGCTAGAGATATCCAGGCTCAGTTCTTC
CSARDIQAQFF
>few|TRBV12-3/TRBV12-4|TRBJ2-1|NA
TGTGCCAGCAGTTTTAGTATAGGCTCCTACAATGAGCAGTTCTTC
CASSFSIGSYNEQFF
>NA|TRBV29-1|TRBJ2-2|NA
TGCAGCGCCTTTGGCGGGGAGCTGTTTTTT
CSAFGGELFF
>NA|TRBV14|TRBJ2-2|TRBD2
TGTGCCAGCAGCCAAGGAAGCGGGAGGACCGGGGAGCTGTTTTTT
CASSQGSGRTGELFF
>NA|TRBV20-1|TRBJ2-3|NA
TGCAGTGCTAGAGGCCCCACTGGTGGCACAGATACGCAGTATTTT
CSARGPTGGTDTQYF
>NA|TRBV28|TRBJ1-2|NA
TGTGCCAGCAGTGATGCTCTTAACTATGGCTACACCTTC
CASSDALNYGYTF
>few|TRBV5-1|TRBJ2-5|TRBD1
TGCGCCAGCAGGACGACAGGGCAAGAGACCCAGTACTTC
CASRTTGQETQYF
>NA|TRBV7-3|TRBJ2-3|NA
TGTGCCAGCAGCCAGAGTATAACTAGCACAGATACGGAGTATTTT
CASSQSITSTDTEYF
>NA|TRBV20-1|TRBJ1-5|TRBD1
TGCAGTGTTAAGAGGACAGGTTCGGTTCAGCCCCAGCATTTT
CSVKRTGSVQPQHF
>few|TRBV5-1|TRBJ1-3|TRBD1
TGCGCCAGCAGTGGACAGGGTTTCGGAGGAAACACCATATATTTT
CASSGQGFGGNTIYF
>few|TRBV12-3/TRBV12-4|TRBJ1-2|NA
TGTGCCAGCAGTTTAACAGGGCAGGGGGGCTACACCTTC
CASSLTGQGGYTF
>NA|TRBV20-1|TRBJ2-5|TRBD2
TGCAGTGCTAGAAATTGGGGCGGGAGGGCCCAAGAGACCCAGTACTTC
CSARNWGGRAQETQYF
>NA|TRBV18|TRBJ2-7|TRBD1
TGTGCCAGCTCACCAATCTCCGGACAGGGGAGAGAGCAGTACTTC
CASSPISGQGREQYF
>NA|TRBV5-1|TRBJ2-7|TRBD1
TGCGCCAGCAGCTTCAGGGGGCTCGGGAGCTCCTACGAGCAGTACTTC
CASSFRGLGSSYEQYF
>NA|TRBV5-1|TRBJ2-4|NA
TGCGCCAGCAGCTTGGATGGGCAGGGCAACATTCAGTACTTC
CASSLDGQGNIQYF
>few|TRBV5-1|TRBJ2-2|NA
TGCGCCAGCAGCTTATCTAGCTCTAACACCGGGGAGCTGTTTTTT
CASSLSSSNTGELFF
>once|TRBV20-1|TRBJ2-3|NA
TGCAGTGCTAGAGGAAGAGGGGCACCGGGACTCAACCTAAACACAGATACGCAGTATTTT
CSARGRGAPGLNLNTDTQYF
>NA|TRBV7-9|TRBJ1-6|TRBD1
TGTGCCAGCAGCTCACCCGACAGGGGAAAGAATTCACCCCTCCACTTT
CASSSPDRGKNSPLHF
>many|TRBV25-1|TRBJ2-7|TRBD1
TGTGCCAGCAGTGGAGCCGGGACAGGCGTTTACGAGCAGTACTTC
CASSGAGTGVYEQYF
>many|TRBV3-1|TRBJ2-6|TRBD1
TGTGCCAGTAGACAGGGTTCGGGGGCCAACGTCCTGACTTTC
CASRQGSGANVLTF
>many|TRBV7-9|TRBJ2-2|TRBD1
TGTGCCAGCAGGTTCGGAAAGGGGGCGAACGGGGAGCTGTTTTTT
CASRFGKGANGELFF
>few|TRBV11-2|TRBJ1-5|TRBD1
TGTGCCAGCAGCCCGGGGACAGGCAACAATCAGCCCCAGCATTTT
CASSPGTGNNQPQHF
>NA|TRBV12-3/TRBV12-4|TRBJ2-1|NA
TGTGCCAGCAGTTTGAGGGGGCCAGGGGTTCGGAGGGGATACAATGAGCAGTTCTTC
CASSLRGPGVRRGYNEQFF
>NA|TRBV4-2|TRBJ2-1|TRBD2
TGTGCCAGCAGCCAAGTAGCGGGCCCCTTCAATGAGCAGTTCTTC
CASSQVAGPFNEQFF
>many|TRBV6-1|TRBJ2-2|TRBD2
TGTGCCAGCAGGACTAGCCCTTCCACCGGGGAGCTGTTTTTT
CASRTSPSTGELFF
>NA|TRBV6-2/TRBV6-3|TRBJ1-1|NA
TGTGCCAGCAGTTACTCGGGAGCGAACACTGAAGCTTTCTTT
CASSYSGANTEAFF
>NA|TRBV2|TRBJ2-7|NA
TGTGCCAGCAGTGAAGCTGGGCAGCTCGGCGAGCAGTACTTC
CASSEAGQLGEQYF
>few|TRBV5-1|TRBJ2-5|NA
TGCGCCAGCGGTGTTGGGCAGGAGACCCAGTACTTC
CASGVGQETQYF
>many|TRBV30|TRBJ2-2|NA
TGTGCCTGGACCTCAGGGGCCCTAGTAGCCGGGGAGCTGTTTTTT
CAWTSGALVAGELFF
>few|TRBV25-1|TRBJ2-7|NA
TGTGCCAGCAGTGAATTCCCCCCGTACGAGCAGTACTTC
CASSEFPPYEQYF
>NA|TRBV24-1|TRBJ2-7|NA
TGTGCCACCAGTGATTTGCCCGGCAGGGGGGCCTACGAGCAGTACTTC
CATSDLPGRGAYEQYF
>many|TRBV2|TRBJ2-7|NA
TGTGCCAGCACGGCAGGAGCCTACGAGCAGTACTTC
CASTAGAYEQYF
>few|TRBV14|TRBJ2-2|NA
TGTGCCAGCAGCCAAGAAGAGGGAACCGGGGAGCTGTTTTTT
CASSQEEGTGELFF